This T cell receptor (beta chain) appears in the sequencing data of a study of T-cell reconstitution after alpha-beta-depleted transplantation in children. Findings of the study overall: At around two months after transplant, the alpha-beta T cells were reportedly derived from several hundred expanded clones that came from non-depleted graft cells.

Note on this clonotype: What it recognizes is unknown.

The TCRbeta library was prepared with unique molecular identifiers. Using its own MiXCR run on the PCR reads, TCRdb lists one record per CDR3 protein. This sample yields about 540,000 distinct CDR3 sequences, of which 25% to 30% are seen a single time; about 35% belongs to the top ten. This CDR3 region has 15 residues. V shed 6 bases and J 5 bases; nucleotides not matched to a gene: 13. Per germline, CDR1 SGHRS and CDR2 YFSETQ. The rearrangement uses TRBV5-1 and TRBJ2-7; 8 nucleotides match TRBD1. Sequences were derived from PBMCs, sampled before TCRalphabeta/CD19-depleted stem cell transplant. The TCR comes from a boy younger than two with Wiskott-Aldrich syndrome, due to receive a stem cell transplant. CDR3 sequence reads: CASKLEPDRVDEQYF. The CDR3 bases are TGCGCCAGCAAATTGGAACCGGACAGGGTCGACGAGCAGTACTTC.